These 6 T cell receptor beta chains were sequenced from one sample in a study of blood T cell repertoires in COVID-19. This table comes from immunoSEQ multiplex PCR, and its TCRdb copy is limited to in-frame clones, with some not included. The repertoire consists of a few hundred thousand clones, with 80% to 90% occurring once and the leading ten covering roughly 2%. Sequencing was done on a sample of PBMCs or T cells enriched from blood (not recorded which). Source of these receptors: a man under 40 who had recovered from COVID-19.

The genes are TRBV6-5 and TRBJ2-5; tentative D call: TRBD1 (5 bases). This CDR3 has 14 residues. Trimming stripped 5 bases from V and 2 bases from J, with 12 bases between. Looked up from germline, CDR1 is MNHEY and CDR2 is SVGAGI. Written as DNA, the CDR3 is TGTGCCAGCAGTAGGACCAGGGAACAAGAGACCCAGTACTTC. Residues: CASSRTREQETQYF.

The chain couples TRBV5-4 to TRBJ2-3, with D perhaps matching TRBD2 (6 bases). Germline assignment: CDR1 SGHNT and CDR2 YYREEE (reference sequence). The CDR3 runs 16 residues. Trimming left V 4 bases short and J 3 bases short, with 18 bases between. The CDR3 DNA reads as TGTGCCAGCAGCCCGGAGGGGACCGATAAAACAGATACGCAGTATTTT. It is translated as CASSPEGTDKTDTQYF. Variable domain in full (rest from reference TRBV5-4 and TRBJ2-3): ETGVTQSPTHLIKTRGQQVTLRCSSQSGHNTVSWYQQALGQGPQFIFQYYREEENGRGNFPPRFSGLQFPNYSSELNVNALELDDSALYLCASSPEGTDKTDTQYFGPGTRLTVL.

The CDR3 coding sequence is TGTGCCTGGAGTAGGGGGGGACGCCTCGCAGATACGCAGTATTTT. Translation gives CAWSRGGRLADTQYF. The chain joins TRBV30 to TRBJ2-3; D perhaps matches TRBD2 (7 bases). This CDR3 has 15 residues. CDR1 is GTSNPN and CDR2 is SVGIG in the germline V gene (reference sequence). V was cut by 2 bases and J by 4 bases, with 16 bases left in between.

A few counts support this clone. The rearrangement links TRBV11-3 to TRBJ1-2, with TRBD1 matching over 7 bases. Germline V CDR1 and CDR2: SGHNT, YENEEA. With V trimmed by 5 bases and J by 6 bases, 12 bases remained unmatched. The CDR3 sequence is 15 residues long. The CDR3 sequence: CASSRNTDRAHGYTF. CDR3 sequence (DNA): TGTGCCAGCAGCCGAAATACCGACAGGGCGCATGGCTACACCTTC.

The J gene is TRBJ2-3, the V gene TRBV3-1 (or the pseudogene TRBV3-2); the match to TRBD1 covers 8 bases. V shed 0 bases and J 4 bases; nucleotides not matched to a gene: 9. The CDR3 runs 17 residues. Germline V gene sequence: CDR1 LGHDT, CDR2 YNNKEL (reference sequence). CDR3 amino acids: CASSQDLRTGLPDTQYF. CDR3 nucleotide sequence: TGTGCCAGCAGCCAAGATCTTAGGACAGGGTTGCCAGATACGCAGTATTTT.

J is TRBJ1-2 and V is TRBV3-1 (or the pseudogene TRBV3-2); 9 bases map to TRBD1. The CDR3 consists of 14 residues. Germline trimming cut 4 bases from V and 7 bases from J; bases unmatched to any gene: 7. Germline loops: CDR1 LGHDT, CDR2 YNNKEL (reference sequence). The chain's CDR3 is CASSLTGGYGGYTF. In DNA form, the CDR3 reads TGTGCCAGCAGCCTAACAGGGGGCTATGGTGGCTACACCTTC.